The 30 T cell receptor beta chains in this list originate from one sample, sequenced in a study of cytomegalovirus exposure and HLA in healthy donors. The PCR contained 60 Vbeta and 13 Jbeta primers. Here immunoSEQ multiplex PCR was the method, and the copy in TCRdb shows in-frame clones only, minus some. The sample includes about 130,000 clones, approximately 82% of them seen just once. Sequencing was done on a sample of PBMCs. These receptors were obtained from a female donor in good health and CMV-seronegative.

The chain links TRBV29-1 to TRBJ2-2; tentatively, D is TRBD1 (6 bases). The CDR3 covers 13 residues. Germline V gene data show CDR1 as SQVTM and CDR2 as ANQGSEA. Between the trimmed V and J ends, which lost 4 bases and 2 bases, there was a span of 8 bases. For the CDR3, the DNA is TGCAGCGTTGGGACAGCAAACACCGGGGAGCTGTTTTTT. This sequence encodes CSVGTANTGELFF.

This clone was detected once. The V and J genes are TRBV20-1 and TRBJ1-1; D call uncertain. The CDR3 consists of 10 residues. In germline, CDR1 is DFQATT, CDR2 SNEGSKA (reference sequence). V was cut by 8 bases and J by 5 bases, with 9 bases left in between. This CDR3 is CSPRETEAFF. The CDR3 DNA sequence: TGCAGTCCAAGGGAGACTGAAGCTTTCTTT.

The chain couples TRBV2 to TRBJ2-3, with 9 bases that match TRBD2. Germline CDR1 and CDR2: SNHLY and FYNNEI. With V trimmed by 3 bases and J by 4 bases, 8 bases remained unmatched. The CDR3 runs to 16 residues. CDR3 loop: CASSERPSGVADTQYF. CDR3 coding DNA: TGTGCCAGCAGTGAGCGCCCTAGCGGGGTCGCAGATACGCAGTATTTT.

The chain has TRBV11-2 and TRBJ2-7, with 11 nucleotides matching TRBD2. Germline CDR1 and CDR2: SGHAT and FQNNGV. With V trimmed by 5 bases and J by 4 bases, 7 bases remained unmatched. CDR3 length: 15 residues. CDR3 sequence reads: CASSRLAGQGYEQYF. CDR3 DNA sequence: TGTGCCAGCAGCCGACTAGCGGGACAGGGATACGAGCAGTACTTC.

The chain recombines TRBV27 with TRBJ1-4, with TRBD1 identical over 9 bases. The CDR3 is made up of 13 amino acids. With V trimmed by 6 bases and J by 8 bases, 4 bases remained unmatched. Germline CDR1 MNHEY, CDR2 SMNVEV (reference sequence). The CDR3 loop is CASRTGGSEKLFF. The CDR3 nucleotides are TGTGCCAGCAGGACAGGGGGAAGCGAAAAACTGTTTTTT.

The V call is TRBV10-3, the J call TRBJ2-5; 7 nucleotides match TRBD2. The CDR3 length is 14 residues. Germline values: CDR1 ENHRY, CDR2 SYGVKD. Trimming removed 2 bases from V and 3 bases from J; junction bases left unmatched: 3. The CDR3 reads CAISEMGREETQYF. The CDR3 DNA is TGTGCCATCAGTGAGATGGGGAGGGAAGAGACCCAGTACTTC.

This chain connects TRBV28 to TRBJ1-4; TRBD1 matches 11 bases. V lost 3 bases and J lost 6; bases outside the gene matches: 9. The CDR3 extends over 17 amino acids. Germline CDR1 and CDR2: MDHEN and SYDVKM. CDR3: CASSFYPDRGRDEKLFF. CDR3 sequence (DNA): TGTGCCAGCAGTTTTTACCCGGACAGGGGGCGCGATGAAAAACTGTTTTTT.

This clone has just one count. The chain employs TRBV7-2 and TRBJ1-6; D remains unclear. The CDR3 is made up of 15 amino acids. CDR1 and CDR2 (germline): SGHTA, FQGNSA. V was cut by 5 bases and J by 7 bases, with 15 bases left in between. CDR3 amino acids: CASSPNRVLNSPLHF. CDR3 DNA: TGTGCCAGCAGCCCAAACCGGGTCCTGAATTCACCCCTCCACTTT.

This clone is a singleton in its sample. The rearrangement joins TRBV4-3 to TRBJ1-1, with 8 bases aligning to TRBD1. Germline V gene lookup returns CDR1 LGHNA and CDR2 YSLEER. The CDR3 contains 15 residues. J lost 2 bases, V lost 3 bases, and 5 bases had no gene match. The CDR3 loop is CASSQRGQGNTEAFF. CDR3 nucleotide sequence: TGCGCCAGCAGCCAGAGAGGACAGGGAAACACTGAAGCTTTCTTT.

The chain links TRBV11-3 to TRBJ2-1; tentatively, D is TRBD2 (6 bases). Germline V CDR1 and CDR2: SGHNT, YENEEA. The germline V and J ends were trimmed by 2 bases and 1 base, with 9 bases remaining between them. The CDR3 totals 15 residues. CDR3 sequence: CASSLFSGSYNEQFF. In nucleotides, the CDR3 is TGTGCCAGCAGCTTATTTAGCGGTTCCTACAATGAGCAGTTCTTC.

The chain combines TRBV6-5 with TRBJ2-1; 7 bases align to TRBD2. The CDR3 has 14 amino acids. From germline, CDR1 is MNHEY and CDR2 SVGAGI. After removal of 5 bases from V and 9 bases from J, the junction contained 10 bases not matched to a gene. Written as DNA, the CDR3 is TGTGCCAGCAGTCCCTTGACTAGCCGGGGTGAGCAGTTCTTC. It yields the protein CASSPLTSRGEQFF.

The chain is built from TRBV7-9 and TRBJ1-3; D gene uncertain. Germline lookup yields CDR1 SEHNR and CDR2 FQNEAQ (reference sequence). This CDR3 is 15 amino acids long. Trimming cost V 5 bases and J 0 bases, with 11 bases left between them. The CDR3 protein is CASSRDTYSGNTIYF. CDR3 coding DNA: TGTGCCAGCAGCCGTGACACATACTCTGGAAACACCATATATTTT.

The CDR3, as DNA: TGTGCCAGTAGGAGCCAGCAGGGGGCAACCGGGGAGCTGTTTTTT. Its protein product is CASRSQQGATGELFF. The chain has TRBV19 and TRBJ2-2, with 8 bases aligning to TRBD1. V shed 6 bases, J shed 5 bases, and the junction held 8 bases outside the gene matches. CDR1 is LNHDA and CDR2 is SQIVND in the germline V gene (reference sequence). The CDR3 has 15 residues.

The chain joins TRBV7-9 to TRBJ1-2; 7 nucleotides align to TRBD1. Germline assignment: CDR1 SEHNR and CDR2 FQNEAQ (reference sequence). Trimming at V came to 5 bases and at J to 7 bases, leaving 10 bases not matched to a gene. The CDR3 covers 14 residues. The CDR3 DNA sequence: TGTGCCAGCAGCGCCCGGGGACAGCGAGGTGGCTACACCTTC. Amino acid sequence: CASSARGQRGGYTF.

This clone was detected once. The chain combines TRBV28 with TRBJ2-1; 7 positions agree with TRBD1. CDR3 length: 12 amino acids. Germline V gives CDR1 MDHEN, CDR2 SYDVKM. Losses at the gene ends were 4 bases for V and 16 bases for J; bases not matched to a gene: 10. CDR3 coding DNA: TGTGCCAGCAGTTCCCGGGACAGCTTGGAATTCTTC. It translates to CASSSRDSLEFF.

The rearrangement uses TRBV19 and TRBJ1-5; maybe TRBD1 (5 bases). CDR3 length: 16 amino acids. Germline lookup yields CDR1 LNHDA and CDR2 SQIVND (reference sequence). The ends were cut back, 3 bases at V and 2 bases at J, with 14 bases in the middle. The CDR3 reads CASSIPLGGRNQPQHF. CDR3 sequence (DNA): TGTGCCAGTAGTATTCCCCTGGGGGGACGCAATCAGCCCCAGCATTTT.

This chain joins TRBV4-1 and TRBJ2-3, with D unclear. This CDR3 spans 14 amino acids. V lost 0 bases and J 3 bases, leaving 7 bases between the germline ends. CDR1 and CDR2 (germline): MGHRA, YSYEKL. For the CDR3, the DNA is TGCGCCAGCAGCCAAGAAGCGCCGACAGATACGCAGTATTTT. Encoded protein: CASSQEAPTDTQYF.

V usage is TRBV5-1 and J usage is TRBJ1-1; D is ambiguous. With 4 bases removed from V and 5 bases from J, the gap between germline ends came to 18 bases. CDR1 and CDR2 from the germline V gene are SGHRS and YFSETQ. This CDR3 has 15 residues. CDR3 in amino acids: CASSPRPREETEAFF. The CDR3 region has the DNA TGCGCCAGCAGCCCAAGACCTAGGGAGGAGACTGAAGCTTTCTTT.

V and J are TRBV7-9 and TRBJ1-5; D is perhaps TRBD1 (5 bases). V was clipped by 0 bases and J by 3 bases, with 9 bases between them. Germline V gene sequence: CDR1 SEHNR, CDR2 FQNEAQ (reference sequence). CDR3 size: 15 residues. The CDR3 here is CASSLAQGSNQPQHF. Written as DNA, the CDR3 is TGTGCCAGCAGCTTAGCGCAGGGCTCCAATCAGCCCCAGCATTTT.

The genes are TRBV30 and TRBJ1-2; D not resolved. The CDR3 totals 12 residues. Germline CDR1 GTSNPN, CDR2 SVGIG (reference sequence). Deletions cut 4 bases from V and 4 bases from J, with 10 bases between. CDR3 nucleotide sequence: TGTGCCTGGACAGTTGGGAGCTATGGCTACACCTTC. This sequence encodes CAWTVGSYGYTF.

This sequence joins TRBV7-2 and TRBJ2-1, with no clear D. V was pared by 3 bases and J by 0 bases, with 9 bases between. This CDR3 region has 15 residues. Germline-derived CDR1 and CDR2 are SGHTA and FQGNSA. In nucleotides, the CDR3 is TGTGCCAGCAGCTTTACGGTTAGCTCCTACAATGAGCAGTTCTTC. Its protein product is CASSFTVSSYNEQFF.

The chain combines TRBV7-9 with TRBJ1-5; TRBD1 matches at 8 bases. Trimming at V came to 5 bases and at J to 4 bases, leaving 4 bases not matched to a gene. This CDR3 region has 14 residues. Germline CDR1 SEHNR, CDR2 FQNEAQ (reference sequence). CDR3 coding DNA: TGTGCCAGCAGCCGGGGACAGGATAATCAGCCCCAGCATTTT. This gives the protein CASSRGQDNQPQHF.

This rearrangement joins TRBV28 to TRBJ2-1; possibly TRBD1 for D (6 bases). CDR1 is MDHEN and CDR2 is SYDVKM in the germline V gene. Deletions cut 9 bases from V and 7 bases from J, with 31 bases between. CDR3 length equals 18 residues. CDR3: CASYTPPGGRSPSNEQFF. CDR3 DNA sequence: TGTGCCAGTTATACTCCCCCTGGGGGCAGGTCACCGAGTAATGAGCAGTTCTTC.

The CDR3 bases are TGTGCCATCAGTGGACGCGGGGGGCTAGGAGCTTTCTTT. Encoded protein: CAISGRGGLGAFF. V gene TRBV10-3 combines with J gene TRBJ1-1, with D possibly being TRBD1 (6 bases). The germline CDR1 and CDR2 sequences are ENHRY and SYGVKD. Deletions cut 4 bases from V and 10 bases from J, with 16 bases between. CDR3 length: 13 amino acids.

This clone has only a few counts. The rearrangement joins TRBV5-1 to TRBJ1-5; D perhaps matches TRBD1 (6 bases). CDR1 SGHRS and CDR2 YFSETQ come from the germline V gene. The CDR3 length is 14 residues. The germline V and J ends were trimmed by 5 bases and 9 bases, with 18 bases remaining between them. In DNA, the CDR3 is TGCGCCAGCAGTCCGGACAGCACCGTCGGGCCCCAGCATTTT. Translation gives CASSPDSTVGPQHF. The full variable domain, with the rest looked up from reference TRBV5-1 and TRBJ1-5, is KAGVTQTPRYLIKTRGQQVTLSCSPISGHRSVSWYQQTPGQGLQFLFEYFSETQRNKGNFPGRFSGRQFSNSRSEMNVSTLELGDSALYLCASSPDSTVGPQHFGDGTRLSIL.

The chain carries TRBV9 and TRBJ2-7; D gene unclear. CDR1 SGDLS and CDR2 YYNGEE come from the germline V gene. V was pared by 4 bases and J by 6 bases, with 17 bases between. This CDR3 contains 14 residues. This CDR3 is CASSSGARVSEQYF. In nucleotides, the CDR3 is TGTGCCAGCAGCTCCGGAGCCCGGGTTTCCGAGCAGTACTTC.

V usage is TRBV5-4 and J usage is TRBJ2-5; TRBD2 aligns across 7 bases. The CDR3 is made up of 14 amino acids. Germline CDR1 is SGHNT and CDR2 is YYREEE (reference sequence). J gave up 5 bases and V 0 bases, and 4 bases lay outside the gene matches. DNA for the CDR3: TGTGCCAGCAGCTTGGGTACTAGCGATGAGACCCAGTACTTC. Protein product: CASSLGTSDETQYF.

This chain uses TRBV28 with TRBJ1-2; 8 bases align to TRBD1. V dropped 2 bases and J dropped 2; count of bases not matched to a gene: 1. In germline, CDR1 is MDHEN, CDR2 SYDVKM. The CDR3 extends over 14 amino acids. The CDR3 DNA sequence: TGTGCCAGCAGTTTAGGACAGGGCAACTATGGCTACACCTTC. This encodes CASSLGQGNYGYTF.

V and J are TRBV4-1 and TRBJ2-4, with a weak D call TRBD2 (5 bases). The CDR3 has 14 residues. Germline CDR1 and CDR2: MGHRA and YSYEKL. V lost 2 bases to trimming and J lost 6 bases, with 11 bases between them. This chain's CDR3 is CASSQTHRGNIQYF. The CDR3 region has the DNA TGCGCCAGCAGCCAAACTCACCGGGGAAACATTCAGTACTTC.

This clone is a singleton in its sample. The genes are TRBV9 and TRBJ1-4; 7 bases are shared with TRBD1. The germline CDR1 and CDR2 sequences are SGDLS and YYNGEE. This CDR3 is 15 amino acids long. V shed 8 bases and J 3 bases; nucleotides not matched to a gene: 10. The CDR3 DNA follows: TGTGCCAGTCAAAGGGGGCGACAGCCTAATGAAAAACTGTTTTTT. Its protein is CASQRGRQPNEKLFF.